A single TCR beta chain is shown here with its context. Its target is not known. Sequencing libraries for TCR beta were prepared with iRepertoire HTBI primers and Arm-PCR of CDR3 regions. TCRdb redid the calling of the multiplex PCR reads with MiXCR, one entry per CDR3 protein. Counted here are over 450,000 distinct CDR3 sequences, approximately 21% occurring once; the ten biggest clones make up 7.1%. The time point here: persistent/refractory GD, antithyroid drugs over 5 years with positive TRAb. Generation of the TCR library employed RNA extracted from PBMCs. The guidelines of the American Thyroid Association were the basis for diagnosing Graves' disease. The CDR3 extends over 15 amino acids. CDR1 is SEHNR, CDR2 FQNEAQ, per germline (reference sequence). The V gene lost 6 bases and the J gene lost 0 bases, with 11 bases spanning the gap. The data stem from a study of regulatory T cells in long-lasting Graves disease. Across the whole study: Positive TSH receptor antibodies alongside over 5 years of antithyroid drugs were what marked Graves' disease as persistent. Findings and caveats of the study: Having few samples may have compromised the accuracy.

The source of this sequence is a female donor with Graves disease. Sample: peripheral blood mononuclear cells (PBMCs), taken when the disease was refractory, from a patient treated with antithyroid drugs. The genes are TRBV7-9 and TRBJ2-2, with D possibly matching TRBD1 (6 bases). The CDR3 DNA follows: TGTGCCAGCAGACCCCGGACAGCGAACACCGGGGAGCTGTTTTTT. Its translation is CASRPRTANTGELFF.